The 30 T cell receptor beta chains below all came from one sample that was sequenced in a study of synovial regulatory T cells in juvenile arthritis. Clones were read by immunoSEQ multiplex PCR, and TCRdb kept only the in-frame ones, dropping some. The sample has around 2,400 clones, and its top ten clones hold approximately 15%. Matched peripheral blood accompanied the synovial fluid taken from each patient with active arthritis. Specimen: Treg cells from the synovium. The receptors come from a donor between 2 and 29 years old with juvenile idiopathic arthritis.

Judged by frequency, this clone is medium-sized. The chain couples TRBV4-1 to TRBJ2-1; absent DNA, TCRdb's TRBD1 call cannot be checked. This CDR3 comprises 16 residues. This entry has no DNA. Germline V CDR1 and CDR2: MGHRA, YSYEKL. CDR3 residues: CASSRGDRGYYNEQFF.

This clone is identified as medium-sized from frequency. CDR3 sequence: CASSSGQMMNTEAFF. The chain employs TRBV5-1 and TRBJ1-1; TCRdb's assignment of TRBD1 cannot be checked, as there is no DNA. The V gene's germline CDR1 is SGHRS and CDR2 YFSETQ. The CDR3 consists of 15 residues. No DNA is recorded. Using reference TRBV5-1 and TRBJ1-1 for the parts outside the CDR3, the full variable domain is KAGVTQTPRYLIKTRGQQVTLSCSPISGHRSVSWYQQTPGQGLQFLFEYFSETQRNKGNFPGRFSGRQFSNSRSEMNVSTLELGDSALYLCASSSGQMMNTEAFFGQGTRLTVV.

By frequency, this clone registers medium-sized. This chain connects TRBV5-6 to TRBJ1-6; TCRdb outputs TRBD1, but without DNA this stays unchecked. Germline V CDR1 and CDR2: SGHDT, YYEEEE. The CDR3 is 13 amino acids. DNA is not on record. CDR3 in amino acids: CASSSVGDSPLHF.

This clone is medium-sized (0.01 to 0.1%) by frequency. The chain is built from TRBV7-9 and TRBJ2-1; absent DNA, TCRdb's TRBD2 call cannot be checked. Germline V CDR1 and CDR2: SEHNR, FQNEAQ (reference sequence). CDR3 length equals 19 residues. DNA is not on record. CDR3 region: CASSAPTSGSYRIYNEQFF.

Considering frequency, this clone is medium-sized (0.01 to 0.1%). V gene TRBV6-6 combines with J gene TRBJ1-1. Per the germline V gene, CDR1 is MNHNY and CDR2 is SVGAGI (reference sequence). CDR3 length: 13 residues. No DNA accompanies this entry. CDR3 sequence reads: CASSYQGGTEAFF.

This clone is deemed medium-sized by its frequency. This sequence joins TRBV2 and TRBJ1-5; TCRdb's D call of TRBD1 is untestable without DNA. CDR3 length equals 17 residues. No DNA appears here. Germline lookup yields CDR1 SNHLY and CDR2 FYNNEI. The CDR3 reads CASSLIQGLIGNQPQHF. The full variable domain, its missing parts supplied by reference TRBV2 and TRBJ1-5, is EPEVTQTPSHQVTQMGQEVILRCVPISNHLYFYWYRQILGQKVEFLVSFYNNEISEKSEIFDDQFSVERPDGSNFTLKIRSTKLEDSAMYFCASSLIQGLIGNQPQHFGDGTRLSIL.

This clone registers medium-sized (0.01 to 0.1%) by frequency. The chain employs TRBV4-2 and TRBJ1-3; absent DNA, TCRdb's TRBD1 call cannot be checked. The germline V gene has CDR1 LGHNA and CDR2 YNFKEQ. CDR3 length equals 14 residues. No nucleotide data were recorded. CDR3 sequence: CASSQDNSGNTIYF.

By frequency, this clone is medium-sized. J is TRBJ2-7 and V is TRBV27. CDR1 is MNHEY, CDR2 SMNVEV, per germline (reference sequence). CDR3 size: 15 residues. The entry carries no DNA sequence. CDR3 amino acids: CASSLFGTAPYEQYF.

In terms of frequency, this clone is medium-sized. V and J are TRBV27 and TRBJ1-1. The CDR3 runs to 13 residues. No DNA appears here. Germline V CDR1 and CDR2: MNHEY, SMNVEV (reference sequence). This CDR3 reads CASSFRAGTEAFF.

This clone is identified as medium-sized (0.01 to 0.1%) from frequency. The CDR3 loop is CASSLKGGLPGF. This chain connects TRBV7-3 to TRBJ2-7. This CDR3 contains 12 residues. No DNA appears here. The germline CDR1 and CDR2 sequences are SGHTA and FQGTGA.

This clone ranks as medium-sized in terms of frequency. The gene calls are TRBV10-2 and TRBJ2-1. The germline gives CDR1 WSHSY, CDR2 SAAADI. The CDR3 contains 14 residues. No DNA appears here. Here the CDR3 reads CATRRQSSYNEQFF.

This clone is labeled medium-sized based on frequency. V usage is TRBV29-1 and J usage is TRBJ1-1. The CDR3 totals 12 residues. Only the protein is on record. The germline CDR1 and CDR2 sequences are SQVTM and ANQGSEA. The CDR3 here is CSVSRGSPQAFF.

In terms of frequency, this clone is medium-sized (0.01 to 0.1%). V gene TRBV9 combines with J gene TRBJ1-4; TCRdb calls TRBD1, which cannot be checked without DNA. This CDR3 is 14 amino acids long. DNA is not recorded here. CDR1 and CDR2 (germline): SGDLS, YYNGEE. This CDR3 is CASSPSRGEGKLFF.

Considering frequency, this clone is medium-sized. Here the CDR3 reads CASSLDGTGGWGYTF. V and J are TRBV5-1 and TRBJ1-2; TCRdb reports TRBD1, a call that lacks DNA to check it against. Looked up from germline, CDR1 is SGHRS and CDR2 is YFSETQ. There are 15 residues in the CDR3. No coding sequence is recorded.

Judged by frequency, this clone is medium-sized. This sequence joins TRBV19 and TRBJ2-7; no DNA is available, so the TRBD1 call from TCRdb remains unchecked. CDR1 LNHDA and CDR2 SQIVND come from the germline V gene (reference sequence). The CDR3 loop spans 13 amino acids. The DNA is not on file. The CDR3 loop reads CASRRTGDYEQYF. The whole variable domain, filled in from reference TRBV19 and TRBJ2-7, reads DGGITQSPKYLFRKEGQNVTLSCEQNLNHDAMYWYRQDPGQGLRLIYYSQIVNDFQKGDIAEGYSVSREKKESFPLTVTSAQKNPTAFYLCASRRTGDYEQYFGPGTRLTVT.

According to its frequency, this clone is medium-sized. The V call is TRBV7-2, the J call TRBJ1-2. Germline V gives CDR1 SGHTA, CDR2 FQGNSA. The CDR3 sequence is 15 residues long. No DNA is given. The CDR3 sequence: CASSVSWDVWRGYTF.

This clone is deemed medium-sized by its frequency. The chain has TRBV6-5 and TRBJ1-1; without DNA, the TCRdb call of TRBD1 cannot be checked. Germline-derived CDR1 and CDR2 are MNHEY and SVGAGI. The CDR3 extends over 12 amino acids. The entry carries no DNA sequence. CDR3 sequence reads: CASSFRGSEAFF.

This clone is deemed medium-sized by its frequency. This chain joins TRBV6-1 and TRBJ2-5; TCRdb gives TRBD2 as the D gene, but with no DNA this cannot be confirmed. From germline, CDR1 is MNHNS and CDR2 SASEGT. This CDR3 spans 15 amino acids. DNA is not on record. The CDR3 spells CASSALGGIGETQYF.

Its frequency marks this clone as medium-sized. This rearrangement joins TRBV7-8 to TRBJ1-1; TCRdb designates TRBD1, a call that cannot be tested without DNA. Germline lookup yields CDR1 SGHVS and CDR2 FQNEAQ. CDR3 length equals 15 residues. The protein alone is recorded here. The CDR3: CASSYRTGGGTEAFF. Filled out from reference TRBV7-8 and TRBJ1-1, the complete variable domain reads GAGVSQSPRYKVAKRGQDVALRCDPISGHVSLFWYQQALGQGPEFLTYFQNEAQLDKSGLPSDRFFAERPEGSVSTLKIQRTQQEDSAVYLCASSYRTGGGTEAFFGQGTRLTVV.

Judged by frequency, this clone is medium-sized (0.01 to 0.1%). The chain recombines TRBV7-2 with TRBJ2-1; the TCRdb call, TRBD2, lacks DNA for checking. Germline V lookup: CDR1 SGHTA, CDR2 FQGNSA. The CDR3 runs to 15 residues. This entry has no DNA. The CDR3 is CASSKNLAGGGEQFF.

This clone is identified as medium-sized from frequency. This chain uses TRBV10-3 with TRBJ2-7; as DNA is missing, the TRBD1 call by TCRdb cannot be tested. CDR3 size: 12 residues. Only the protein is on record. Per the germline V gene, CDR1 is ENHRY and CDR2 is SYGVKD. The CDR3 protein is CAIGYRGYEQYF.

This clone is called medium-sized based on its frequency. This chain links TRBV7-8 with TRBJ2-3; with no DNA, the TCRdb D assignment of TRBD2 cannot be verified. Looked up from germline, CDR1 is SGHVS and CDR2 is FQNEAQ. This CDR3 spans 16 amino acids. DNA was not recorded. The chain's CDR3 is CASSRRGVTETDTQYF.

By frequency, this clone is medium-sized (0.01 to 0.1%). This rearrangement joins TRBV6-5 to TRBJ1-1. This CDR3 comprises 14 residues. A DNA sequence was not provided. Germline CDR1 reads MNHEY; CDR2 reads SVGAGI. The CDR3 here is CASSYSIGETEAFF.

Frequency places this clone as medium-sized. The chain combines TRBV5-1 with TRBJ1-1. CDR3 length: 16 residues. Nucleotide data are not available. CDR1 is SGHRS, CDR2 YFSETQ, per germline. The CDR3 reads CASSAQGRGGNTEAFF.

Frequency places this clone as medium-sized. CDR3 sequence reads: CAISEFLAGGSEQYF. This chain uses TRBV10-3 with TRBJ2-7; TCRdb indicates TRBD2, and absent DNA this call remains unverified. Looked up from germline, CDR1 is ENHRY and CDR2 is SYGVKD. The CDR3 contains 15 residues. No DNA is given.

Considering frequency, this clone is medium-sized. The chain couples TRBV29-1 to TRBJ1-2. The germline CDR1 and CDR2 sequences are SQVTM and ANQGSEA. This CDR3 is built from 15 residues. No DNA accompanies this entry. The CDR3 reads CSVEVIRGGSYGYTF.

This clone ranks as medium-sized (0.01 to 0.1%) in terms of frequency. The V gene is TRBV7-9, the J gene TRBJ1-1; the TRBD1 assignment by TCRdb is unverifiable without DNA. Germline V gene sequence: CDR1 SEHNR, CDR2 FQNEAQ (reference sequence). The CDR3 has 14 amino acids. DNA was not recorded. CDR3 region: CASSRTGLNTEAFF.

Frequency places this clone as medium-sized (0.01 to 0.1%). V gene TRBV5-1 combines with J gene TRBJ1-2; without DNA, the TCRdb call of TRBD1 cannot be checked. The length of the CDR3 is 13 residues. No DNA has been recorded. Germline loops: CDR1 SGHRS, CDR2 YFSETQ. This CDR3 reads CASSGPGGAGWTF.

By frequency, this clone is medium-sized. The chain combines TRBV5-5 with TRBJ1-1. This CDR3 region has 15 residues. The entry carries no DNA sequence. Germline CDR1 SGHKS, CDR2 YYEKEE (reference sequence). This CDR3 is CASSSGAQWNTEAFF.

This clone is identified as medium-sized from frequency. The chain links TRBV5-6 to TRBJ1-1. This CDR3 is built from 19 residues. Only the protein sequence is given. Germline loops: CDR1 SGHDT, CDR2 YYEEEE. The CDR3 here is CASSLMVWGSLAMNTEAFF.